Sequencing of this TCR beta chain was carried out in a study of CD4 and CD8 cells across lung adenocarcinoma regions. CDR1 and CDR2 from the germline V gene are MNHNS and SASEGT. The CDR3 spans 12 residues. Localized lung adenocarcinoma, a non-small cell lung cancer, affected the donors. One entry per CDR3 protein results from TCRdb running MiXCR on the PCR reads. There are about 3,200 distinct CDR3 sequences in the sample; around two thirds occur only once, and about 16% lies in the top ten. The sequencing sample was made of CD4+ T cells from the margin of a lung tumor. The receptor comes from a male donor with lung adenocarcinoma. The CD4 and CD8 labels of this study may be unreliable. The chain uses TRBV6-1 and TRBJ2-5; the D call may be TRBD1 or TRBD2 (5 bases each). The last part of the DNA fits TRBJ2-7 better; the J call may be wrong. DNA of the CDR3: TGTGCCAGCAGTGAAGTGGGGGACGAGCAGTACTTC. Its translation: CASSEVGDEQYF.